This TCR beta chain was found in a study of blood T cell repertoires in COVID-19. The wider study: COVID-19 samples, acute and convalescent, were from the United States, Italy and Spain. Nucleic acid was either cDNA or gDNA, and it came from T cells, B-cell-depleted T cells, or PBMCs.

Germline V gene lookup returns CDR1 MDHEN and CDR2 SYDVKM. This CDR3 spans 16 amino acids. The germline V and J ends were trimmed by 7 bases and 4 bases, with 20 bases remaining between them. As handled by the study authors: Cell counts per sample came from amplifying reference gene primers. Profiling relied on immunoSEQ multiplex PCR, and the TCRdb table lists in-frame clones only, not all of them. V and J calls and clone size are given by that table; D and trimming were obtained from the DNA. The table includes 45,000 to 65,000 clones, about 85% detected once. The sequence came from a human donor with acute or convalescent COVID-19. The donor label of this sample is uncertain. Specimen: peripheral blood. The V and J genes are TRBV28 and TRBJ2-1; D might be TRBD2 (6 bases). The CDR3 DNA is TGTGCCAGCAACGAATCGGGGGACCCGTCATACAATGAGCAGTTCTTC. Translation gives CASNESGDPSYNEQFF.